The clone carrying this T cell receptor beta chain was seen only once. This CDR3 spans 14 amino acids. Germline CDR1 and CDR2: SGHTA and FQGNSA. Trimming cost V 1 base and J 6 bases; bases outside gene matches: 4. In the original analysis: For nucleated cells, counts were estimated from reference gene primer amplification. This table comes from immunoSEQ multiplex PCR, and its TCRdb copy is limited to in-frame clones, with some not included. Clone size and the V and J calls come from that table; the DNA yielded D and trimming. The sample shows tens of thousands of clones, almost 90% of them seen only once. The data derive from a study of blood T cell repertoires in COVID-19.

The gene calls are TRBV7-2 and TRBJ2-7, with 9 bases matching TRBD1. The receptor comes from a man over 45 with acute or convalescent COVID-19. Specimen: peripheral blood. CDR3 DNA sequence: TGTGCCAGCAGCTTAGTCCTGGGACAGGGCGAGCAGTACTTC. Its protein is CASSLVLGQGEQYF.